A single sample is the source of the 2 T cell receptor beta chains below, sequenced in a study of blood T cell repertoires in COVID-19. Only in-frame clones appear in the TCRdb table, and some are missing; sequencing was by immunoSEQ multiplex PCR. The table includes fewer than 350,000 clones, approximately 87% detected once. The sample taken for sequencing was peripheral blood. Receptors were obtained from a woman in her twenties or thirties with COVID-19, enrolled during active disease.

The CDR3 bases are TGCGCCAGCAGCCCTAGGTCCGGGGCCAACGTCCTGACTTTC. Translation: CASSPRSGANVLTF. The chain carries TRBV5-1 and TRBJ2-6; D not certain. Trimming pared 4 bases from V and 4 bases from J, leaving 9 bases between. In germline, CDR1 is SGHRS, CDR2 YFSETQ. The CDR3 sequence is 14 residues long.

The chain combines TRBV5-4 with TRBJ2-7; 7 bases match TRBD2. Germline trimming cut 4 bases from V and 2 bases from J; bases unmatched to any gene: 9. Per germline, CDR1 SGHNT and CDR2 YYREEE (reference sequence). CDR3 length: 15 residues. This CDR3 is CASSRGGGGTYEQYF. The CDR3 DNA sequence: TGTGCCAGCAGCCGCGGAGGCGGGGGAACCTACGAGCAGTACTTC.